A single sample gave rise to the 11 T cell receptor beta chains below, sequenced in a study of T cells in Graves' hyperthyroidism and ophthalmopathy (dated by TCRdb to between 2018 and 2021). The library was made by multiplex PCR. TCRdb records Illumina HiSeq 2000 as the sequencer. TCR beta CDR3 regions were amplified from RNA transcripts. A first-round RT-PCR of the TCR CDR3 used the HTBI primer set with the Qiagen OneStep RT-PCR kit. TCRdb took the public reads, trimmed them with fastp at Q25, ran MiXCR for clone calling and kept in-frame beta chains. Identical CDR3 protein sequences are pooled into one entry, listed with their most common genes and DNA. The sample records some 350,000 distinct CDR3 sequences, about a sixth of which are singletons. Jointly, the top ten make up 25% to 35% of the sample. What was sequenced was blood. These receptors all come from a woman in her late teens or twenties with Graves' hyperthyroidism that later progressed to Graves' ophthalmopathy.

At least ten counts were recorded for this clonotype. This chain uses TRBV5-6 with TRBJ2-5; D is undetermined. This CDR3 spans 11 amino acids. V was shortened by 4 bases and J by 7 bases, with 8 bases between the two germline ends. Germline CDR1 reads SGHDT; CDR2 reads YYEEEE. CDR3 amino acids: CASSLSGTQYF. CDR3 nucleotides: TGTGCCAGCAGCCTCTCAGGGACCCAGTACTTC.

The table lists this clonotype with a few counts. This chain links TRBV5-4 with TRBJ2-1, with 8 bases lining up with TRBD1. The CDR3 spans 15 residues. The germline gives CDR1 SGHNT, CDR2 YYREEE (reference sequence). Unmatched junction bases numbered 13, after V lost 4 bases and J lost 10 bases. This chain's CDR3 is CASSPSGQASREQFF. CDR3 coding DNA: TGTGCCAGCAGCCCGTCGGGACAGGCAAGTCGGGAGCAGTTCTTC.

This clonotype has a count of ten or more. The rearrangement links TRBV18 to TRBJ2-5; 7 bases line up with TRBD1. The junction had 8 bases not matched to a gene; V was cut back by 3 bases and J by 7 bases. CDR1 and CDR2 from the germline V gene are KGHSH and LQKENI. This CDR3 has 14 residues. CDR3 region: CASSPGQARVTQYF. DNA for the CDR3: TGTGCCAGCTCACCCGGACAGGCCCGGGTGACCCAGTACTTC.

The rearrangement joins TRBV28 to TRBJ2-1; TRBD2 agrees at 10 bases. CDR1 is MDHEN and CDR2 is SYDVKM in the germline V gene. Losses at the gene ends were 5 bases for V and 5 bases for J; bases not matched to a gene: 6. CDR3 size: 15 residues. For the CDR3, the DNA is TGTGCCAGCAGTAGAGCGGGAGGGCCTCACAATGAGCAGTTCTTC. Its translation is CASSRAGGPHNEQFF.

This clonotype occurred a few times. J is TRBJ1-1 and V is TRBV9, with no clear D. The CDR3 loop spans 15 amino acids. Germline values: CDR1 SGDLS, CDR2 YYNGEE. Trimming stripped 0 bases from V and 1 base from J, with 10 bases between. The CDR3 DNA follows: TGTGCCAGCAGCGTAGCGCCGGGTGGGAACACTGAAGCTTTCTTT. Encoded protein: CASSVAPGGNTEAFF.

This clonotype was detected a few times. The chain combines TRBV7-9 with TRBJ1-2; 7 nucleotides line up with TRBD1. The length of the CDR3 is 15 residues. The J segment lost 6 bases and the V segment lost 4 bases, leaving 11 bases of the junction unmatched. Germline CDR1 is SEHNR and CDR2 is FQNEAQ (reference sequence). The DNA for the CDR3 is TGTGCCAGCAGCTCACCCAGGACAGGCATCCATGGCTACACCTTC. Translation gives CASSSPRTGIHGYTF.

Remarks on this clonotype: A clone one base away is much larger, so this may be a read error. This chain links TRBV28 with TRBJ2-1, with D tentatively TRBD1 (6 bases). CDR1 is MDHEN, CDR2 SYDVKM, per germline. The CDR3 is made up of 15 amino acids. Here the CDR3 reads CASSLSVLGAEEQCF. The CDR3 coding sequence is TGTGCCAGCAGTTTATCGGTTTTGGGGGCCGAAGAGCAGTGCTTC. Variable domain in full (rest from reference TRBV28 and TRBJ2-1): DVKVTQSSRYLVKRTGEKVFLECVQDMDHENMFWYRQDPGLGLRLIYFSYDVKMKEKGDIPEGYSVSREKKERFSLILESASTNQTSMYLCASSLSVLGAEEQCFGPGTRLTVL.

Ten or more counts support this clonotype. The V and J genes are TRBV27 and TRBJ2-1; D gene uncertain. The CDR3 is 15 residues long. V was trimmed by 5 bases and J by 3 bases, leaving 14 bases between them. Germline CDR1 is MNHEY and CDR2 is SMNVEV (reference sequence). CDR3 sequence: CASSVAPQHYNEQFF. Written as DNA, the CDR3 is TGTGCCAGCAGTGTCGCCCCCCAGCACTACAATGAGCAGTTCTTC.

The chain carries TRBV28 and TRBJ1-5, with TRBD1 matching over 12 bases. Germline trimming cut 8 bases from V and 2 bases from J; bases unmatched to any gene: 13. The CDR3 spans 18 residues. CDR1 is MDHEN and CDR2 is SYDVKM in the germline V gene. For the CDR3, the DNA is TGTGCCAGCCTAGACCGGGACAGGGGGCAAGCGGGCAATCAGCCCCAGCATTTT. Protein product: CASLDRDRGQAGNQPQHF.

Turning to this clonotype: This could be a read error, since a much larger clone is one nucleotide away. The chain combines TRBV28 with TRBJ2-7; 10 bases are shared with TRBD1. J lost 5 bases, V lost 7 bases, and 17 bases had no gene match. CDR1 and CDR2 (germline): MDHEN, SYDVKM. The CDR3 extends over 17 amino acids. The CDR3 here is CASISSAPGQGTHEQYF. The CDR3 DNA reads as TGTGCCAGCATATCATCGGCGCCGGGACAGGGGACCCACGAGCAGTACTTC.

At least ten counts were recorded for this clonotype. V and J are TRBV18 and TRBJ1-4; the D gene is possibly TRBD1 (5 bases). CDR1 and CDR2 (germline): KGHSH, LQKENI. V shed 0 bases and J shed 7 bases, with 15 bases lying between them. The CDR3 runs to 16 residues. The CDR3 loop reads CASSPPNREGSEKLFF. CDR3 in DNA: TGTGCCAGCTCACCACCGAACAGAGAGGGGTCTGAAAAACTGTTTTTT.